These T cell receptor beta chains were read from a single sample in a study of cytomegalovirus exposure and HLA in healthy donors. Repertoires were generated with immunoSEQ multiplex PCR, while TCRdb's copy carries only in-frame clones and drops some. The sample holds about 170,000 clones, roughly 80% seen once. Sequenced input: PBMCs. The receptor source for this set is a male donor in good health and CMV-seronegative. Both conserved end residues are trimmed from each CDR3. Fields, in order: J gene, V gene, clone size, CDR3 protein. Only part of the rows carry a size: once, few, many, or a class if the clone is expanded.

J: TRBJ2-7
V: TRBV28
size: -
CDR3: ASSSHSQGLANYEQY

J: TRBJ1-2
V: TRBV4-3
size: -
CDR3: ASSHDRSPGYT

J: TRBJ1-1
V: TRBV7-6
size: -
CDR3: ASSTTGKNTEAF

J: TRBJ2-3
V: TRBV5-6
size: -
CDR3: ASSIAGGVADTQY

J: TRBJ2-1
V: TRBV7-3
size: -
CDR3: ASSPSTGYSYNEQF

J: TRBJ1-2
V: TRBV30
size: -
CDR3: AWSVDLRQGDGYT

J: TRBJ1-2
V: TRBV30
size: once
CDR3: AWREPGQGFGYT

J: TRBJ2-7
V: TRBV7-9
size: -
CDR3: ASSLPGQGEYEQY

J: TRBJ1-2
V: TRBV6-5
size: -
CDR3: ASSMTGGYGYT

J: TRBJ2-1
V: TRBV7-2
size: once
CDR3: ASSLEGQGPYNEQF

J: TRBJ1-5
V: TRBV30
size: -
CDR3: AWSFAGTGNQPQH

J: TRBJ2-1
V: TRBV4-2
size: once
CDR3: ASSQEGGSSYNEQF

J: TRBJ1-5
V: TRBV4-1
size: -
CDR3: ASSHARLTGLYQPQH

J: TRBJ1-3
V: TRBV5-1
size: -
CDR3: ASSLTGNSGNTIY

J: TRBJ1-1
V: TRBV29-1
size: few
CDR3: SVREFGTEAF

J: TRBJ1-2
V: TRBV7-9
size: -
CDR3: ASSLGQGTHGYT

J: TRBJ2-2
V: TRBV7-2
size: -
CDR3: ASSSSGNTGELF

J: TRBJ2-2
V: TRBV19
size: -
CDR3: ASRDSGRAGPGELF

J: TRBJ2-7
V: TRBV27
size: -
CDR3: ASSQSSGSPYEQY

J: TRBJ2-3
V: TRBV9
size: -
CDR3: ASSVVGLLTDTQY

J: TRBJ2-7
V: TRBV5-1
size: -
CDR3: ASRNGLAATYEQY

J: TRBJ2-7
V: TRBV5-1
size: -
CDR3: ASSLRTGTGTSLGYEQY

J: TRBJ2-3
V: TRBV4-1
size: -
CDR3: ASSQVTSGTSTDTQY

J: TRBJ1-1
V: TRBV7-9
size: -
CDR3: ASSSPLRGFDAF

J: TRBJ2-2
V: TRBV19
size: -
CDR3: ASSTSSGTGELF

J: TRBJ2-2
V: TRBV30
size: -
CDR3: AWMDSPNTGELF

J: TRBJ2-1
V: TRBV2
size: once
CDR3: ASSETLAGYNEQF

J: TRBJ2-5
V: TRBV21-1
size: -
CDR3: ASSTLAGGNQETQY

J: TRBJ1-5
V: TRBV25-1
size: -
CDR3: ASSEVGSNQPQH

J: TRBJ2-3
V: TRBV5-1
size: -
CDR3: ASSSTSGGTIPTDTQY

J: TRBJ1-2
V: TRBV4-3
size: few
CDR3: ASSTRQGAIHGYT

J: TRBJ2-2
V: TRBV29-1
size: -
CDR3: SGWGGNTGELF

J: TRBJ1-1
V: TRBV28
size: few
CDR3: ASSLYRSNTEAF

J: TRBJ1-1
V: TRBV28
size: -
CDR3: ASSFGQLNTEAF

J: TRBJ2-2
V: TRBV11-2
size: once
CDR3: ASSLLTTGELF

J: TRBJ2-2
V: TRBV19
size: -
CDR3: ASRWGAGGRTGELF

J: TRBJ1-5
V: TRBV15
size: -
CDR3: ATSSRGSNQPQH

J: TRBJ2-3
V: TRBV13
size: -
CDR3: ASSFGVLRTDTQY

J: TRBJ1-2
V: TRBV6-5
size: -
CDR3: ASSYSGQPSYGYT

J: TRBJ2-5
V: TRBV5-1
size: -
CDR3: ASRRGGGETQY

J: TRBJ2-2
V: TRBV19
size: -
CDR3: ASSIRAGDEEELF

J: TRBJ1-2
V: TRBV10-1
size: -
CDR3: ASSEGEGNYGYT

J: TRBJ2-1
V: TRBV7-6
size: -
CDR3: ASSLALAGGISSYNEQF

J: TRBJ2-5
V: TRBV5-1
size: -
CDR3: ASSWEGSGETQY

J: TRBJ2-7
V: TRBV27
size: -
CDR3: ASSLSLNYEQY

J: TRBJ2-1
V: TRBV29-1
size: -
CDR3: SANPGQGWEQF